This T cell receptor beta chain is drawn from a study of T cells in Graves' hyperthyroidism and ophthalmopathy. Losses at the gene ends were 6 bases for V and 3 bases for J; bases not matched to a gene: 4. The CDR3 is 14 residues long. The V gene's germline CDR1 is MNHNS and CDR2 SASEGT. Authors of the study amplified TCR beta CDR3 regions from RNA transcripts. First-round RT-PCR with HTBI primers amplified the TCR CDR3 region. TCRdb called the multiplex PCR reads again in MiXCR, with one record for every CDR3 protein. This table holds more than 500,000 distinct CDR3 sequences, 15% to 20% found once. J is TRBJ2-2 and V is TRBV6-1; 7 bases map to TRBD1. The sequence was collected from a woman in her 30s with Graves' hyperthyroidism. Sequenced input: blood. CDR3 in amino acids: CASRTQGDTGELFF. CDR3 in DNA: TGTGCCAGCAGGACTCAGGGGGACACCGGGGAGCTGTTTTTT.